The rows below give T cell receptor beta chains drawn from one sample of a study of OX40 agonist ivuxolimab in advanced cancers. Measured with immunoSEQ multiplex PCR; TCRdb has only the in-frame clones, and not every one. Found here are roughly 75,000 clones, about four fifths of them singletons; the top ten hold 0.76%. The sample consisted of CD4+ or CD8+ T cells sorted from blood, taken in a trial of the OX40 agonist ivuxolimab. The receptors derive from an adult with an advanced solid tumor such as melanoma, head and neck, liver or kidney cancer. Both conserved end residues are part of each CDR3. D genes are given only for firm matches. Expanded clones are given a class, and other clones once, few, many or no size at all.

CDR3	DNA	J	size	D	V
CASSPMPSSYNEQFF	TGCGCCAGCAGTCCGATGCCCAGCTCCTACAATGAGCAGTTCTTC	TRBJ2-1	NA	NA	TRBV4-3
CASSYSREETQYF	TGTGCCAGCAGCTACAGCAGGGAGGAGACCCAGTACTTC	TRBJ2-5	NA	NA	TRBV11-3
CASSSSGTGDNEQYF	TGTGCCAGCAGCTCTTCCGGGACAGGGGACAACGAGCAGTACTTC	TRBJ2-7	NA	TRBD1	TRBV5-6
CASSDWSGARTDTQYF	TGTGCCAGCAGTGACTGGTCGGGAGCACGCACAGATACGCAGTATTTT	TRBJ2-3	NA	NA	TRBV6-4
CASSLTRSLNTGELFF	TGTGCCAGCAGTTTAACCAGGTCTCTAAACACCGGGGAGCTGTTTTTT	TRBJ2-2	NA	NA	TRBV28
CASSGHNSGNTIYF	TGTGCCAGCAGCGGACACAACTCTGGAAACACCATATATTTT	TRBJ1-3	NA	NA	TRBV28
CASSAGTGGFTEAFF	TGTGCCAGCAGTGCAGGGACAGGCGGGTTCACTGAAGCTTTCTTT	TRBJ1-1	NA	TRBD1	TRBV27
CASSEYTEAFF	TGTGCCAGCAGTGAATACACTGAAGCTTTCTTT	TRBJ1-1	NA	NA	TRBV6-5
CASSLPYGGEAGYTF	TGTGCCAGCAGTCTACCCTACGGGGGCGAGGCTGGCTACACCTTC	TRBJ1-2	NA	NA	TRBV28
CASSLGEQPQHF	TGTGCCAGCAGCTTAGGAGAACAGCCCCAGCATTTT	TRBJ1-5	NA	NA	TRBV7-9
CASSFAGSWSEISYEQYF	TGTGCCAGTAGTTTTGCGGGGAGTTGGTCAGAGATCTCCTACGAGCAGTACTTC	TRBJ2-7	NA	NA	TRBV19
CASRIRSAGGRNEQFF	TGTGCCAGCAGAATTAGGTCAGCGGGGGGGCGGAATGAGCAGTTCTTC	TRBJ2-1	NA	TRBD2	TRBV7-8
CASSFANTEAFF	TGTGCCAGCAGCTTTGCCAACACTGAAGCTTTCTTT	TRBJ1-1	NA	NA	TRBV11-3
CASSIWTSRGDEQFF	TGCGCCAGCAGCATCTGGACTAGCCGCGGCGATGAGCAGTTCTTC	TRBJ2-1	NA	TRBD2	TRBV5-1
CASSLEEKLFF	TGTGCCAGCAGTTTAGAGGAAAAACTGTTTTTT	TRBJ1-4	few	NA	TRBV28
CASSLGLAVLSTDTQYF	TGTGCCAGCAGCTTGGGACTAGCGGTTCTTAGCACAGATACGCAGTATTTT	TRBJ2-3	NA	TRBD2	TRBV7-9
CASSLGGWDSYEQYF	TGTGCCAGCAGCTTGGGCGGGTGGGACTCCTACGAGCAGTACTTC	TRBJ2-7	NA	NA	TRBV5-4
CASSPGQGASTGELFF	TGTGCCAGCAGCCCAGGACAGGGGGCTAGCACCGGGGAGCTGTTTTTT	TRBJ2-2	NA	TRBD1	TRBV7-9
CASSPGLNYNEQFF	TGCGCCAGCAGCCCGGGACTCAACTACAATGAGCAGTTCTTC	TRBJ2-1	NA	NA	TRBV5-1
CASRQPGTGDYGYTF	TGTGCCAGCAGACAACCCGGGACAGGGGACTATGGCTACACCTTC	TRBJ1-2	NA	TRBD1	TRBV6-5
CASSLRDSNTGELFF	TGCGCCAGCAGCTTAAGGGACAGCAACACCGGGGAGCTGTTTTTT	TRBJ2-2	NA	TRBD1	TRBV5-1
CASSQTPSTDTQYF	TGTGCCAGCAGTCAGACCCCTAGCACAGATACGCAGTATTTT	TRBJ2-3	NA	NA	TRBV27
CASSLRGNSYEQYF	TGTGCCAGCAGCTTGAGAGGAAACTCCTACGAGCAGTACTTC	TRBJ2-7	once	NA	TRBV5-4
CASSEGTGVFGQETQYF	TGTGCCAGCAGTGAAGGTACAGGGGTTTTCGGCCAAGAGACCCAGTACTTC	TRBJ2-5	NA	TRBD1	TRBV6-1
CASSSLAGAPGHNEQFF	TGTGCCAGTAGTTCCCTAGCGGGAGCCCCAGGGCACAATGAGCAGTTCTTC	TRBJ2-1	NA	TRBD2	TRBV19
CASKRADEKLFF	TGTGCCAGTAAGAGGGCGGATGAAAAACTGTTTTTT	TRBJ1-4	NA	NA	TRBV19
CASSFNGSTDTQYF	TGTGCCAGCAGCTTTAACGGGAGCACAGATACGCAGTATTTT	TRBJ2-3	NA	NA	TRBV5-4
CASSQDPAGGGLEQFF	TGTGCCAGCAGCCAAGATCCAGCGGGAGGGGGTTTAGAGCAGTTCTTC	TRBJ2-1	NA	TRBD2	TRBV4-2
CASSPGDVNEQFF	TGTGCCAGCTCACCAGGGGACGTCAATGAGCAGTTCTTC	TRBJ2-1	NA	NA	TRBV18
CASSPGPAPSDGYTF	TGTGCCAGCAGCCCCGGGCCAGCGCCTAGCGATGGCTACACCTTC	TRBJ1-2	NA	NA	TRBV7-9
CASSQAEGLAGGTAETQYF	TGTGCCAGCAGCCAAGCAGAGGGACTAGCGGGAGGAACCGCGGAGACCCAGTACTTC	TRBJ2-5	NA	TRBD2	TRBV4-2
CASSPAAGTRETQYF	TGTGCCAGCAGCCCGGCCGCTGGAACTAGAGAGACCCAGTACTTC	TRBJ2-5	NA	NA	TRBV7-6
CASRKIGTGNEKLFF	TGTGCCAGCAGGAAAATAGGGACGGGTAATGAAAAACTGTTTTTT	TRBJ1-4	once	NA	TRBV27
CAIRGLADTQYF	TGTGCCATCAGGGGGCTGGCAGATACGCAGTATTTT	TRBJ2-3	NA	NA	TRBV10-3
CASSPLAGGTDTQYF	TGTGCCAGCTCACCCTTAGCGGGGGGGACAGATACGCAGTATTTT	TRBJ2-3	NA	TRBD2	TRBV18
CASRRGGGGQPQHF	TGTGCCAGCCGACGAGGGGGCGGAGGTCAGCCCCAGCATTTT	TRBJ1-5	NA	TRBD1	TRBV19
CASSLGLGTGYEKLFF	TGTGCCAGCAGCTTGGGATTGGGGACAGGGTACGAAAAACTGTTTTTT	TRBJ1-4	NA	TRBD1	TRBV5-5
CAGTGGTGPSSGNTIYF	TGTGCAGGAACCGGGGGGACAGGCCCAAGCTCTGGAAACACCATATATTTT	TRBJ1-3	NA	TRBD1	TRBV7-9
CASSEAGLIYEQYF	TGTGCCAGCAGTGAAGCGGGGTTGATCTACGAGCAGTACTTC	TRBJ2-7	NA	NA	TRBV6-1